The 6 T cell receptor beta chains below all came from one sample that was sequenced in a study of siplizumab effects on memory and regulatory T cells. The method was immunoSEQ multiplex PCR; TCRdb's version includes in-frame clones alone and lacks a portion of them. This sample has 90,000 to 150,000 clones; just over 90% occur once, and the top ten carry over 0.15%. The specimen was non-Treg CD4+ T cells sorted from blood. Every receptor here comes from a human donor in good health.

The chain is built from TRBV7-2 and TRBJ2-7, with D possibly TRBD1 on 6 matching bases. The V end lost 3 bases, the J end lost 0 bases, and 12 bases lay between the germline ends. This CDR3 contains 15 residues. Germline V gene sequence: CDR1 SGHTA, CDR2 FQGNSA. This chain's CDR3 is CASSFQGLGSYEQYF. CDR3 in DNA: TGTGCCAGCAGCTTTCAGGGGTTGGGCTCCTACGAGCAGTACTTC.

The J gene is TRBJ2-7, the V gene TRBV2; no firm D call. Trimming left V 3 bases short and J 1 base short, with 13 bases between. This CDR3 contains 15 residues. Germline CDR1 is SNHLY and CDR2 is FYNNEI. The CDR3 sequence: CASSDRWGRSYEQYF. The CDR3 DNA reads TGTGCCAGCAGTGATAGGTGGGGAAGGTCCTACGAGCAGTACTTC.

This chain links TRBV6-5 with TRBJ1-1; D is unclear. V dropped 8 bases and J dropped 0 bases, with 16 bases sitting between them. Per the germline V gene, CDR1 is MNHEY and CDR2 is SVGAGI. The CDR3 contains 15 residues. The CDR3 here is CASLAQTQMNTEAFF. CDR3 nucleotide sequence: TGTGCCAGCCTGGCGCAGACCCAAATGAACACTGAAGCTTTCTTT.

V and J are TRBV6-5 and TRBJ2-7; 9 bases align to TRBD1. The junction had 4 bases not matched to a gene; V was cut back by 4 bases and J by 0 bases. CDR1 and CDR2 from the germline V gene are MNHEY and SVGAGI. CDR3 size: 15 residues. Written as DNA, the CDR3 is TGTGCCAGCAGTTTCTCGGACAGGGGCTCCTACGAGCAGTACTTC. Translation gives CASSFSDRGSYEQYF.

V is TRBV10-3 and J is TRBJ1-3, with TRBD1 matching over 9 bases. This CDR3 spans 15 amino acids. V was pared by 6 bases and J by 1 base, with 4 bases of the junction left unmatched. Per germline, CDR1 ENHRY and CDR2 SYGVKD. The CDR3 DNA reads as TGTGCCATCAGCTCTGGGACAGGGTCTGGAAACACCATATATTTT. Translation: CAISSGTGSGNTIYF.

The rearrangement links TRBV15 to TRBJ1-1, with D perhaps matching TRBD1 (5 bases). CDR3 length equals 14 residues. With 3 bases removed from V and 1 base from J, the gap between germline ends came to 9 bases. Looked up from germline, CDR1 is LNHNV and CDR2 is YYDKDF (reference sequence). The CDR3 sequence: CATSRIRENTEAFF. The CDR3 DNA follows: TGTGCCACCAGCAGGATCAGGGAGAACACTGAAGCTTTCTTT.